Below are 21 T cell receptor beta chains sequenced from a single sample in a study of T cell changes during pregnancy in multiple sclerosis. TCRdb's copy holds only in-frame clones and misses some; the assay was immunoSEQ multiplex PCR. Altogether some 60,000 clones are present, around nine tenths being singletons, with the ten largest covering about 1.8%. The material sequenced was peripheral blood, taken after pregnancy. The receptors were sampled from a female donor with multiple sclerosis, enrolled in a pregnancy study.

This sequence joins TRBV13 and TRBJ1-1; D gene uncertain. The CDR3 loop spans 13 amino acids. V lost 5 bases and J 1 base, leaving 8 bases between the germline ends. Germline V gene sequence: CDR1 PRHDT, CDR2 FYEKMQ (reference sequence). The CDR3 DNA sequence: TGTGCCAGCAGCGCTACAGAGAACACTGAAGCTTTCTTT. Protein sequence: CASSATENTEAFF.

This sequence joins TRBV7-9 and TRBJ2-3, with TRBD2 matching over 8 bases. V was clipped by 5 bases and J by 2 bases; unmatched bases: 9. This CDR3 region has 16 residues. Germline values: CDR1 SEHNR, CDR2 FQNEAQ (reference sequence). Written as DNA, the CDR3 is TGTGCCAGCAGCCCCGGGGTAGCGGGGCACACAGATACGCAGTATTTT. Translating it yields CASSPGVAGHTDTQYF.

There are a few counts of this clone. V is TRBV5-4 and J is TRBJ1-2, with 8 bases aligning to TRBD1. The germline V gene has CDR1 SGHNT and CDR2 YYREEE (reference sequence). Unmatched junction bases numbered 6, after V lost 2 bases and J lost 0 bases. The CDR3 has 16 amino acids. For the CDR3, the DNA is TGTGCCAGCAGCTTTCCCGGGACAGGATCTAACTATGGCTACACCTTC. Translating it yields CASSFPGTGSNYGYTF. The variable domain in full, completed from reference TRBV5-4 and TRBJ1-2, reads ETGVTQSPTHLIKTRGQQVTLRCSSQSGHNTVSWYQQALGQGPQFIFQYYREEENGRGNFPPRFSGLQFPNYSSELNVNALELDDSALYLCASSFPGTGSNYGYTFGSGTRLTVV.

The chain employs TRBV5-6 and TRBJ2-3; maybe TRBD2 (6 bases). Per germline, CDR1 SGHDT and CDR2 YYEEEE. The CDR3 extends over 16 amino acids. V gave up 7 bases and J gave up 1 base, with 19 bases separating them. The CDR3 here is CASDLLLAGGTDTQYF. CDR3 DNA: TGTGCCAGCGACCTATTACTAGCCGGAGGCACAGATACGCAGTATTTT.

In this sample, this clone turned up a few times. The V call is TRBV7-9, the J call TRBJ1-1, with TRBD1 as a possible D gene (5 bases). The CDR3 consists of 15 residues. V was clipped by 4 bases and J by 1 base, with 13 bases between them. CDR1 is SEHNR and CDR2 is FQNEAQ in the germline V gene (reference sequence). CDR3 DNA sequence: TGTGCCAGCAGCTCCCAACAGGTGGGGAACACTGAAGCTTTCTTT. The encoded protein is CASSSQQVGNTEAFF.

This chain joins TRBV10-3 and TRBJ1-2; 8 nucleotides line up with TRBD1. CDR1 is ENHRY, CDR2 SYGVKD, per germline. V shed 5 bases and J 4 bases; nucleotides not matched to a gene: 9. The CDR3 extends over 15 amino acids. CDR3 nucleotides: TGTGCCATCAGTTCCGGGACAGGCAAGATCTATGGCTACACCTTC. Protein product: CAISSGTGKIYGYTF.

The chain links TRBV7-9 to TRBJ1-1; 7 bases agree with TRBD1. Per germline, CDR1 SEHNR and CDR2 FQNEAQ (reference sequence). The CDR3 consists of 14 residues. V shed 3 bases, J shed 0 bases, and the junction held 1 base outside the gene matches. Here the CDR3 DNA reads TGTGCCAGCAGCTTCGGGACAGTGAACACTGAAGCTTTCTTT. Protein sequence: CASSFGTVNTEAFF.

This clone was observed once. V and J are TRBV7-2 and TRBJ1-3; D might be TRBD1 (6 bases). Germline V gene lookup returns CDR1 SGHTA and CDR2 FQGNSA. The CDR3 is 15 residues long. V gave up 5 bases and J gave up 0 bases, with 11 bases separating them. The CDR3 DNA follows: TGTGCCAGCAGCGGGCAAGGGGGCTCTGGAAACACCATATATTTT. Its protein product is CASSGQGGSGNTIYF. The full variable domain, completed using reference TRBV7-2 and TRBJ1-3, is GAGVSQSPSNKVTEKGKDVELRCDPISGHTALYWYRQSLGQGLEFLIYFQGNSAPDKSGLPSDRFSAERTGGSVSTLTIQRTQQEDSAVYLCASSGQGGSGNTIYFGEGSWLTVV.

The CDR3 is CASSPRLAGNYNEQFF. CDR3 nucleotides: TGTGCCAGCTCACCCCGACTAGCGGGGAACTACAATGAGCAGTTCTTC. The J gene is TRBJ2-1, the V gene TRBV18, with 11 nucleotides matching TRBD2. Germline CDR1 reads KGHSH; CDR2 reads LQKENI. J lost 3 bases, V lost 3 bases, and 4 bases had no gene match. This CDR3 is built from 16 residues.

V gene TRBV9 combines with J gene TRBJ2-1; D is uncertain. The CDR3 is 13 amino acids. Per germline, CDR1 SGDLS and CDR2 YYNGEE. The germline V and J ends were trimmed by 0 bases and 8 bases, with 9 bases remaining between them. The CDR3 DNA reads TGTGCCAGCAGCGTAGCCAGTTTCGATGAGCAGTTCTTC. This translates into CASSVASFDEQFF.

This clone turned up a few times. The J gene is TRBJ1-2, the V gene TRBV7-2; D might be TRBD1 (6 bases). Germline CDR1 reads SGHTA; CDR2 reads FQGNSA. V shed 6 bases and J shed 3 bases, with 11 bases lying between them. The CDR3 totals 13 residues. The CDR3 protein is CASRLAGDYGYTF. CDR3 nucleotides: TGTGCCAGCAGGTTGGCAGGGGACTATGGCTACACCTTC.

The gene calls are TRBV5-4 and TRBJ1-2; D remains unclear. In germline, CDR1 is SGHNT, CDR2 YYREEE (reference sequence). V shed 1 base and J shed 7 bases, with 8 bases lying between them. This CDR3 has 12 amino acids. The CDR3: CASSLLPGGYTF. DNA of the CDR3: TGTGCCAGCAGCTTGCTCCCGGGTGGCTACACCTTC. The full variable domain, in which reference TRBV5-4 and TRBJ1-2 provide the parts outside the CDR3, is ETGVTQSPTHLIKTRGQQVTLRCSSQSGHNTVSWYQQALGQGPQFIFQYYREEENGRGNFPPRFSGLQFPNYSSELNVNALELDDSALYLCASSLLPGGYTFGSGTRLTVV.

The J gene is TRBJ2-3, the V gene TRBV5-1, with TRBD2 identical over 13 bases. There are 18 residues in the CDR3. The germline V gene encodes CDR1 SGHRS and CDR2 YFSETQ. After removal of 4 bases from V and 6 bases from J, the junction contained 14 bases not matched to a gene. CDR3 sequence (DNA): TGCGCCAGCAGCCCCTGGGGGTCCGGGACTAGCGGGGCGGATACGCAGTATTTT. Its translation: CASSPWGSGTSGADTQYF.

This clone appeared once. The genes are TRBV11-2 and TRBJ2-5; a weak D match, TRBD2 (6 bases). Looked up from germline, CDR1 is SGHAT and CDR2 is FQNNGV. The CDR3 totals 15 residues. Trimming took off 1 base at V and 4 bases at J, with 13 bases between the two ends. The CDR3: CASSLVGGMGETQYF. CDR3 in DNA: TGTGCCAGCAGCTTAGTTGGCGGGATGGGAGAGACCCAGTACTTC.

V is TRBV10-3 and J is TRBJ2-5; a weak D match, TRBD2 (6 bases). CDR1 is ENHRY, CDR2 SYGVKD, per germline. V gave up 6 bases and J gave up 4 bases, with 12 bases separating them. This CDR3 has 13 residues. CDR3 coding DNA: TGTGCCATCAGCTCCGGGACTTCAGAGACCCAGTACTTC. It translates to CAISSGTSETQYF.

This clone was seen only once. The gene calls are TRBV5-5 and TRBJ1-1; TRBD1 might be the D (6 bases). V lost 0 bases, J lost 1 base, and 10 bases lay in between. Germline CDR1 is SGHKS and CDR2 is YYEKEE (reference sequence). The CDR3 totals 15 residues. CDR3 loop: CASSLAGAKNTEAFF. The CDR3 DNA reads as TGTGCCAGCAGCTTGGCAGGGGCGAAGAACACTGAAGCTTTCTTT.

The CDR3 spells CASSPTPYEQYF. CDR3 bases: TGTGCCAGCAGTCCCACACCCTACGAGCAGTACTTC. The genes are TRBV6-6 and TRBJ2-7; D remains ambiguous. V shed 5 bases and J shed 2 bases, with 7 bases lying between them. This CDR3 is built from 12 residues. Germline assignment: CDR1 MNHNY and CDR2 SVGAGI (reference sequence).

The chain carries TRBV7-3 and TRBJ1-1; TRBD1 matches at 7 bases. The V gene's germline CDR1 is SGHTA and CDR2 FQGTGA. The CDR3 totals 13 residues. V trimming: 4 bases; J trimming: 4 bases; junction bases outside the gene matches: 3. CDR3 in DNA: TGTGCCAGCAGCTCTGACAGGGTCACTGAAGCTTTCTTT. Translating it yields CASSSDRVTEAFF.

The CDR3 DNA sequence: TGTGCCAGCAGCTCCACTCCAGGGGGCGAGCAGTACTTC. It translates to CASSSTPGGEQYF. The chain couples TRBV7-3 to TRBJ2-7; 7 positions agree with TRBD1. The V segment lost 4 bases and the J segment 6 bases; nucleotides outside the gene matches: 6. From germline, CDR1 is SGHTA and CDR2 FQGTGA. The length of the CDR3 is 13 residues.

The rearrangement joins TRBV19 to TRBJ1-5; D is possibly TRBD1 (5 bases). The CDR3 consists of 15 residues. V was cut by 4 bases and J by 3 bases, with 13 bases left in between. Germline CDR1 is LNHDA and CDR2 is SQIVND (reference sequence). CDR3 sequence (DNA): TGTGCCAGTAGTAGGGGAACAGGAGACAATCAGCCCCAGCATTTT. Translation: CASSRGTGDNQPQHF.

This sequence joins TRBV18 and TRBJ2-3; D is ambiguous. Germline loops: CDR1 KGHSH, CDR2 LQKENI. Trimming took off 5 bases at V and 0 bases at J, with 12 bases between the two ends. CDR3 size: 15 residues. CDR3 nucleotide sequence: TGTGCCAGCTCAAAATTACAGAAGAGCACAGATACGCAGTATTTT. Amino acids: CASSKLQKSTDTQYF.